This T cell receptor beta chain emerged from a study of CD8 T cells in ankylosing spondylitis. This CDR3 has 17 residues. The J segment lost 1 base and the V segment lost 4 bases, leaving 6 bases of the junction unmatched. The germline V gene encodes CDR1 SEHNR and CDR2 FQNEAQ (reference sequence). General observations from the study: Previous work reported some of these motif variants in the synovial fluid and blood of reactive arthritis. Peripheral blood held disease-linked clones only at relatively low frequency, and these were CD8+. Characteristic of ankylosing spondylitis blood, it appeared, was a TCR beta motif comprising about eight highly homologous variants. Within matched ankylosing spondylitis synovial fluid, disease-linked clones were reportedly significantly enriched.

Quantitative 5'-RACE was performed with molecular barcodes, and it yielded the TCR beta libraries. TCRdb re-called the 5' RACE reads through MiXCR, storing one row per CDR3 protein. The table records around 490,000 distinct CDR3 sequences, about 5.7% of them present only once. This clonotype was seen repeatedly, ten times or more. Its target is unknown. This sequence was found in a male donor with ankylosing spondylitis. The chain links TRBV7-9 to TRBJ2-1, with 11 bases that match TRBD2. The specimen was blood, either unsorted or a sorted T cell fraction (not recorded which). CDR3 nucleotide sequence: TGTGCCAGCAGCTCGCTACTAGCGGGGGAGTCCTACAATGAGCAGTTCTTC. Its translation is CASSSLLAGESYNEQFF.